The clone carrying this T cell receptor beta chain was picked up many times. Its antigen is not identified. The V end was cut by 6 bases, the J end by 3 bases, with 17 bases between. Germline V gene data show CDR1 as DFQATT and CDR2 as SNEGSKA (reference sequence). The CDR3 totals 14 residues. The sample comes from a study of response to subunit inactivated influenza vaccine. TCRdb re-derived calls from the RT-PCR reads in MiXCR, one entry per CDR3 protein. The table includes fewer than 600,000 distinct CDR3 sequences, approximately 7.3% detected once. General study findings and limits: The authors put forward the suggestion that each seasonal influenza vaccination may bring in only a limited number of new T cells.

The chain joins TRBV20-1 to TRBJ1-1; unclear D gene. The origin of this receptor is a man aged 50 to 75 who received an inactivated influenza vaccine. The sequenced sample was PBMCs from blood, obtained approximately 25 months after vaccination. The CDR3 nucleotides read TGCAGTGCCAGCGAATGGGAGGGAGACACTGAAGCTTTCTTT. Translation: CSASEWEGDTEAFF.